The clone carrying this T cell receptor beta chain has more than one count but fewer than ten. Its antigen is not identified. The data originate from a study of blood T cells in healthy people across ages. Donor samples were obtained from healthy Caucasian individuals from Russia, aged about 6 to 90. Broader study findings: Older age went with lower TCR beta diversity per million T cells, in a roughly linear way. Long-lived donors carried more naive CD4+ cells and greater diversity than aged donors.

The authors ran a second PCR of about 7 to 11 cycles using a sample-barcoded 5' primer and a J-beta primer mix. Tags on each cDNA molecule came from a template-switch adaptor with 12 random nucleotides. TCRdb re-derived calls from the 5' RACE reads in MiXCR, one entry per CDR3 protein. The repertoire consists of around 1.7 million distinct CDR3 sequences, with 28% occurring once and the leading ten covering more than 6%. The sample consisted of blood. The sequence was obtained from a woman aged 25 to 39 in good health.

This chain's CDR3 is CASSVAFRTMEQFF. The CDR3 DNA reads as TGTGCCAGCAGCGTAGCTTTTAGAACAATGGAGCAGTTCTTC. The rearrangement joins TRBV9 to TRBJ2-1; the D is unclear. This CDR3 spans 14 amino acids. Germline lookup yields CDR1 SGDLS and CDR2 YYNGEE. The V end was cut by 0 bases, the J end by 10 bases, with 14 bases between.